Listed below are T cell receptor beta chains from one sample, sequenced in a study of T cell responses to AZD1222 COVID-19 vaccine. The repertoire was sequenced with immunoSEQ multiplex PCR; TCRdb's copy has only in-frame clones and lacks some. Altogether approximately 85,000 clones are present, 80% to 90% being singletons, with the ten largest covering roughly 6.3%. The specimen was peripheral blood, collected on day 0 of AZD1222 vaccination. These receptors all come from an adult in good health. The CDR3 runs from the conserved cysteine through the conserved F or W. The order of the fields is V gene, clone size, CDR3 protein. Rows may omit the clone size; those that give it use once, few, many or a size class.

V: TRBV6-5
size: .
CDR3: CVSSATNTGELFF

V: TRBV29-1
size: .
CDR3: CSVSSGEHGGAFF

V: TRBV15
size: .
CDR3: CATSLGGSQETQYF

V: TRBV6-2/TRBV6-3
size: .
CDR3: CASSYGQGATQYF

V: TRBV7-9
size: .
CDR3: CASSSWTGTGSYGYTF

V: TRBV19
size: .
CDR3: CASSVSNLGNQPQHF

V: TRBV5-6
size: .
CDR3: CASTTYGGAETDTQYF

V: TRBV7-8
size: .
CDR3: CASSLDAGRYGYTF

V: TRBV2
size: .
CDR3: CASSLRGVAGNTGELFF

V: TRBV5-4
size: few
CDR3: CASSSDRHNTEAFF

V: TRBV19
size: .
CDR3: CASSIGVGSGNTGELFF

V: TRBV4-2
size: few
CDR3: CASSQEGTGALYGYTF

V: TRBV13
size: .
CDR3: CASSLRTSGRQNNEQFF

V: TRBV5-1
size: .
CDR3: CASSSLGQGEGYGYTF

V: TRBV5-4
size: .
CDR3: CASSLPGQGSREQYF

V: TRBV19
size: .
CDR3: CASRDLGPGREKLFF

V: TRBV18
size: .
CDR3: CASSREGSSYNEQFF

V: TRBV19
size: .
CDR3: CASSKNQGALQPQHF

V: TRBV20-1
size: .
CDR3: CSAVTTYEQYF

V: TRBV5-4
size: .
CDR3: CASSPRSGGDYNEQFF

V: TRBV5-1
size: once
CDR3: CASSLESTGELFF

V: TRBV7-9
size: once
CDR3: CASSLGSGRPSFF

V: TRBV3-1/TRBV3-2
size: .
CDR3: CASSQGTGGYKPLHF

V: TRBV18
size: .
CDR3: CASSPGNSSPEAFF

V: TRBV6-5
size: .
CDR3: CASSYHIGTTPEAFF

V: TRBV29-1
size: .
CDR3: CSVTPRDRATDTQYF

V: TRBV6-5
size: .
CDR3: CASSLSGANVLTF

V: TRBV2
size: once
CDR3: CASSTSGSNEQFF

V: TRBV2
size: .
CDR3: CASSTPASATNEQFF

V: TRBV15
size: .
CDR3: CATSRTGNTGELFF

V: TRBV5-1
size: .
CDR3: CASSLRGQSGNTIYF

V: TRBV6-2/TRBV6-3
size: .
CDR3: CASSLTVGAWFF

V: TRBV6-2/TRBV6-3
size: .
CDR3: CASSYSARDSGIWANVLTF

V: TRBV7-2
size: .
CDR3: CASSLSGGSYNSPLHF

V: TRBV5-4
size: .
CDR3: CASTRQGAPRSPLHF

V: TRBV4-3
size: .
CDR3: CASSLQRLSNEKLFF

V: TRBV18
size: once
CDR3: CASSPDTNTEAFF

V: TRBV30
size: .
CDR3: CAWSRREETQYF

V: TRBV2
size: .
CDR3: CASSEAGGPDNQPQHF

V: TRBV5-6
size: once
CDR3: CASSLGGGAPNEQFF